The present T cell receptor beta chain was sequenced within a study of blood T cell repertoires in COVID-19. Study-wide background: Sources were T cells, B-cell-depleted T cells, or PBMCs; the material itself was cDNA or gDNA.

This clone showed up just once. Germline CDR1 and CDR2: SGHVS and FQNEAQ. J gave up 4 bases and V 2 bases, and 6 bases lay outside the gene matches. The length of the CDR3 is 16 residues. Method: immunoSEQ multiplex PCR; TCRdb's copy keeps in-frame clones and lacks some. The table includes 250,000 or so clones, about nine tenths detected once. The material sequenced was peripheral blood. V usage is TRBV7-8 and J usage is TRBJ2-1; TRBD2 agrees at 9 bases. This TCR was sampled from a woman aged 60-75 years with acute or convalescent COVID-19. The CDR3 is CASSLFPSGDYNEQFF. The CDR3 DNA reads TGTGCCAGCAGCTTATTCCCTAGCGGGGATTACAATGAGCAGTTCTTC.